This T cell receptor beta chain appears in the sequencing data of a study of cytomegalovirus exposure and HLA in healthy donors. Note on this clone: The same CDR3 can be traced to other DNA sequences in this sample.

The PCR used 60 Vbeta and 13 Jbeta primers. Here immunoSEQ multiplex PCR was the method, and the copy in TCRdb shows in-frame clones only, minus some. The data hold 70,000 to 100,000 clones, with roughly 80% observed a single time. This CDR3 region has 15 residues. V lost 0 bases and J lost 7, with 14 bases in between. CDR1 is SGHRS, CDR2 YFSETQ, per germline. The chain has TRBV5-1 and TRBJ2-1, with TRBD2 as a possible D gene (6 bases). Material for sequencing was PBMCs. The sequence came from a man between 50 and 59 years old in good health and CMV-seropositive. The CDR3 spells CASSLGVASANEQFF. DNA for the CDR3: TGCGCCAGCAGCTTGGGGGTTGCTAGCGCGAATGAGCAGTTCTTC.